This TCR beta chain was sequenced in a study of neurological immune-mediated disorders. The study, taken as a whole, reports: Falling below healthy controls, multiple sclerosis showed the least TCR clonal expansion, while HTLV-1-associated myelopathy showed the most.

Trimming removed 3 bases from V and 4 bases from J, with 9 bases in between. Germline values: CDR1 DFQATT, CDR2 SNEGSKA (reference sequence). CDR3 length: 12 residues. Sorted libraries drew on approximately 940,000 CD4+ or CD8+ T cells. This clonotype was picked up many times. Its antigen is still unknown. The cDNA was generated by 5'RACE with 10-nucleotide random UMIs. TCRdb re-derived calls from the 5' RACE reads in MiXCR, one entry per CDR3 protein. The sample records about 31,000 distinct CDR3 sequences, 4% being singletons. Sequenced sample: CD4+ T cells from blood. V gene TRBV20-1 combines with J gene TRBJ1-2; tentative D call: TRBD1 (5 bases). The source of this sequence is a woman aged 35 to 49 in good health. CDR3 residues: CSASNGGYGYTF. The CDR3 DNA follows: TGCAGTGCTAGCAACGGGGGCTATGGCTACACCTTC.